The 22 T cell receptor beta chains below were found in one sample sequenced in a study of T cells in Graves' hyperthyroidism and ophthalmopathy. TCR beta CDR3 region amplification was performed from RNA transcripts. HTBI primers were the set used in a first-round RT-PCR of the TCR CDR3. From the multiplex PCR reads, TCRdb called clonotypes with MiXCR, one entry per CDR3 protein. The table lists approximately 430,000 distinct CDR3 sequences, less than 20% of them singletons, with 13% to 15% in the top ten. The sequencing sample was made of blood. These receptor sequences come from a woman under 30 with Graves' hyperthyroidism.

This clonotype came up many times. The chain links TRBV28 to TRBJ1-6, with TRBD1 matching over 7 bases. With V trimmed by 5 bases and J by 12 bases, 25 bases remained unmatched. This CDR3 spans 19 amino acids. Germline V gene sequence: CDR1 MDHEN, CDR2 SYDVKM. This CDR3 reads CASSATTGVGGLPVGPLHF. CDR3 nucleotides: TGTGCCAGCAGTGCCACCACAGGGGTGGGGGGCTTACCCGTCGGACCCCTCCACTTT.

This clonotype was detected many times. The chain couples TRBV28 to TRBJ1-5; possibly TRBD1 for D (5 bases). V dropped 5 bases and J dropped 0 bases, with 11 bases sitting between them. The germline V gene encodes CDR1 MDHEN and CDR2 SYDVKM. The CDR3 is 15 amino acids. CDR3 bases: TGTGCCAGCAGTCCGACAGATTATAGCAATCAGCCCCAGCATTTT. This encodes CASSPTDYSNQPQHF. The full variable domain, completed using reference TRBV28 and TRBJ1-5, is DVKVTQSSRYLVKRTGEKVFLECVQDMDHENMFWYRQDPGLGLRLIYFSYDVKMKEKGDIPEGYSVSREKKERFSLILESASTNQTSMYLCASSPTDYSNQPQHFGDGTRLSIL.

In this sample, this clonotype turned up a few times. This sequence joins TRBV6-1 and TRBJ1-2; D perhaps matches TRBD1 (6 bases). V was pared by 5 bases and J by 4 bases, with 11 bases between. This CDR3 has 13 residues. Germline CDR1 reads MNHNS; CDR2 reads SASEGT. CDR3 sequence (DNA): TGTGCCAGCAGTTCGGGACACCTCTATGGCTACACCTTC. Translated, it gives CASSSGHLYGYTF.

The chain has TRBV4-1 and TRBJ1-2; D is perhaps TRBD1 (5 bases). Germline V gene lookup returns CDR1 MGHRA and CDR2 YSYEKL. The CDR3 is 13 amino acids. Trimming removed 0 bases from V and 12 bases from J, with 14 bases in between. DNA for the CDR3: TGCGCCAGCAGCCAAGATCTGCGGCAGGGAAACACCTTC. Its translation is CASSQDLRQGNTF.

This clonotype showed up many times. The chain combines TRBV12-3 or TRBV12-4 with TRBJ1-5; 7 nucleotides agree with TRBD1. V lost 5 bases and J lost 1; bases outside the gene matches: 8. The CDR3 consists of 16 residues. The CDR3 loop reads CASSIGGAGSNQPQHF. The CDR3 DNA follows: TGTGCCAGCAGTATAGGGGGCGCGGGAAGCAATCAGCCCCAGCATTTT.

This clonotype was counted only a few times. The rearrangement joins TRBV20-1 to TRBJ1-2; D not certain. V lost 4 bases and J 4 bases, leaving 16 bases between the germline ends. Germline V CDR1 and CDR2: DFQATT, SNEGSKA (reference sequence). This CDR3 comprises 14 residues. The CDR3 DNA reads TGCAGTGCTATCCGGGGTTCGTCTCCCTATGGCTACACCTTC. Translation: CSAIRGSSPYGYTF.

A few counts support this clonotype. This sequence joins TRBV20-1 and TRBJ2-5, with 10 positions matching TRBD2. V lost 6 bases, J lost 4 bases, and 8 bases stayed unmatched. There are 14 residues in the CDR3. Germline CDR1 and CDR2: DFQATT and SNEGSKA (reference sequence). The CDR3 is CSAPSGGLRETQYF. The CDR3 region has the DNA TGCAGTGCCCCTAGCGGGGGCCTCCGAGAGACCCAGTACTTC.

In this sample, this clonotype turned up many times. The gene calls are TRBV3-1 and TRBJ1-2; D possibly corresponds to TRBD1 (6 bases). Germline CDR1 and CDR2: LGHDT and YNNKEL (reference sequence). V lost 3 bases and J lost 7, with 18 bases in between. This CDR3 spans 15 amino acids. The CDR3 loop reads CASSQGRGPLSGYTF. The CDR3 DNA is TGTGCCAGCAGCCAGGGCAGGGGTCCCCTCTCTGGCTACACCTTC.

J is TRBJ2-3 and V is TRBV28; TRBD1 or TRBD2 may be the D gene (7 bases each). Trimming took off 7 bases at V and 7 bases at J, with 18 bases between the two ends. This CDR3 is 14 amino acids long. The V gene's germline CDR1 is MDHEN and CDR2 SYDVKM. CDR3 in DNA: TGTGCCAGCACAGGGGGGAGGGCCAGGCATACGCAGTATTTT. Its translation is CASTGGRARHTQYF.

A remark on this clonotype: A much larger clonotype is one base distant, so this may be a read error. The rearrangement joins TRBV12-5 to TRBJ2-1; D tentatively fits TRBD1 or TRBD2 (7 bases each). The CDR3 sequence is 15 residues long. Germline V lookup: CDR1 LGHNT, CDR2 FRNRAP. The DNA of the CDR3 is TGTGCTAGTGGCCCCCAGGGGGGGGACTACAATGAGCGGTTCTTC. Translation gives CASGPQGGDYNERFF. Full variable domain (remainder filled in from reference TRBV12-5 and TRBJ2-1): DARVTQTPRHKVTEMGQEVTMRCQPILGHNTVFWYRQTMMQGLELLAYFRNRAPLDDSGMPKDRFSAEMPDATLATLKIQPSEPRDSAVYFCASGPQGGDYNERFFGPGTRLTVL.

This clonotype was observed many times. The V gene is TRBV7-8, the J gene TRBJ2-1; a possible D gene is TRBD1 (5 bases). The CDR3 totals 14 residues. The germline V and J ends were trimmed by 4 bases and 8 bases, with 15 bases remaining between them. CDR1 and CDR2 (germline): SGHVS, FQNEAQ. The CDR3 region is CASSSPGQGYEQFF. The CDR3 DNA reads as TGTGCCAGCAGCTCCCCAGGCCAGGGCTATGAGCAGTTCTTC.

This clonotype was recorded at least ten times. This chain links TRBV5-1 with TRBJ2-3, with a possible D match to TRBD1 (6 bases). There are 15 residues in the CDR3. Germline CDR1 and CDR2: SGHRS and YFSETQ. V lost 1 base and J lost 3, with 12 bases in between. The CDR3 reads CASSLTGPETDTQYF. CDR3 bases: TGCGCCAGCAGCTTGACAGGGCCTGAGACAGATACGCAGTATTTT.

This clonotype appeared a few times. The chain has TRBV3-1 and TRBJ2-7; tentatively, D is TRBD2 (5 bases). The length of the CDR3 is 16 residues. Trimming cost V 0 bases and J 0 bases, with 12 bases left between them. Germline values: CDR1 LGHDT, CDR2 YNNKEL (reference sequence). The CDR3 protein is CASSQDIRGRSYEQYF. The CDR3 nucleotides are TGTGCCAGCAGCCAAGACATCCGCGGGCGCTCCTACGAGCAGTACTTC.

Many counts were recorded for this clonotype. This CDR3 reads CASSPRGRELFF. CDR3 bases: TGTGCCAGCAGCCCCAGGGGACGGGAACTGTTTTTT. The chain joins TRBV13 to TRBJ1-4, with a weak D call TRBD1 (6 bases). Germline V gene sequence: CDR1 PRHDT, CDR2 FYEKMQ (reference sequence). V was shortened by 5 bases and J by 12 bases, with 13 bases between the two germline ends. This CDR3 has 12 amino acids.

This clonotype appeared a few times. The chain employs TRBV4-2 and TRBJ1-4; D is uncertain. The CDR3 is 14 amino acids. The germline V and J ends were trimmed by 0 bases and 4 bases, with 6 bases remaining between them. In germline, CDR1 is LGHNA, CDR2 YNFKEQ. The CDR3 protein is CASSQERYNEKLFF. The DNA for the CDR3 is TGTGCCAGCAGCCAAGAGAGGTATAATGAAAAACTGTTTTTT.

This clonotype was observed a few times. This sequence joins TRBV5-1 and TRBJ1-6, with 8 bases matching TRBD1. V lost 3 bases, J lost 10 bases, and 9 bases stayed unmatched. There are 15 residues in the CDR3. Germline-derived CDR1 and CDR2 are SGHRS and YFSETQ. CDR3 coding DNA: TGCGCCAGCAGCTCGAGGACAGGGACCGACTCACCCCTCCACTTT. Protein: CASSSRTGTDSPLHF.

This clonotype occurred many times. This sequence joins TRBV6-2 or TRBV6-3 and TRBJ2-7; 9 bases line up with TRBD2. Germline V CDR1 and CDR2: MNHEY, SVGEGT. The V gene end was trimmed by 5 bases and the J gene end by 5 bases; junction bases not matched to a gene: 28. This CDR3 comprises 21 residues. The CDR3 loop is CASSPRSVSTRLAEATHEQYF. The CDR3 coding sequence is TGTGCCAGCAGTCCGCGTTCGGTTAGCACTCGACTAGCGGAAGCTACCCACGAGCAGTACTTC.

This rearrangement joins TRBV3-1 to TRBJ2-3; the D gene is possibly TRBD2 (6 bases). The V and J ends lost 0 bases and 4 bases respectively, with 14 bases between them. There are 16 residues in the CDR3. Looked up from germline, CDR1 is LGHDT and CDR2 is YNNKEL (reference sequence). This CDR3 reads CASSQDIAGYSDTQYF. CDR3 coding DNA: TGTGCCAGCAGCCAAGATATCGCGGGGTATTCAGATACGCAGTATTTT.

This clonotype came up a few times. The V and J genes are TRBV6-2 or TRBV6-3 and TRBJ2-7; D perhaps matches TRBD1 (6 bases). CDR1 MNHEY and CDR2 SVGEGT come from the germline V gene. Deletions cut 2 bases from V and 3 bases from J, with 17 bases between. The length of the CDR3 is 16 residues. CDR3 protein: CASSYVQRDRSYEQYF. Here the CDR3 DNA reads TGTGCCAGCAGTTACGTTCAAAGAGACAGGAGCTACGAGCAGTACTTC.

In its sample, this clonotype was seen many times. This sequence joins TRBV6-1 and TRBJ1-6; maybe TRBD1 (6 bases). Germline assignment: CDR1 MNHNS and CDR2 SASEGT. Deletions cut 8 bases from V and 19 bases from J, with 18 bases between. The CDR3 sequence is 11 residues long. CDR3 DNA: TGTGCCAGCCACTATGCAGGGGCGATTCACTTT. This encodes CASHYAGAIHF.

This clonotype has more than one count but fewer than ten. V usage is TRBV6-1 and J usage is TRBJ2-6; perhaps TRBD1 as D (6 bases). Trimming pared 7 bases from V and 4 bases from J, leaving 20 bases between. Looked up from germline, CDR1 is MNHNS and CDR2 is SASEGT. This CDR3 region has 17 residues. Here the CDR3 reads CASTRWGRTRGANVLTF. The CDR3 DNA follows: TGTGCCAGCACGAGGTGGGGGCGTACTAGAGGGGCCAACGTCCTGACTTTC.

This chain connects TRBV2 to TRBJ1-1; 8 nucleotides match TRBD1. V lost 2 bases and J lost 1; bases outside the gene matches: 3. Germline V gene data show CDR1 as SNHLY and CDR2 as FYNNEI. The CDR3 totals 15 residues. DNA for the CDR3: TGTGCCAGCAGTGAAATTGGGACAGGGAACACTGAAGCTTTCTTT. Residues: CASSEIGTGNTEAFF.